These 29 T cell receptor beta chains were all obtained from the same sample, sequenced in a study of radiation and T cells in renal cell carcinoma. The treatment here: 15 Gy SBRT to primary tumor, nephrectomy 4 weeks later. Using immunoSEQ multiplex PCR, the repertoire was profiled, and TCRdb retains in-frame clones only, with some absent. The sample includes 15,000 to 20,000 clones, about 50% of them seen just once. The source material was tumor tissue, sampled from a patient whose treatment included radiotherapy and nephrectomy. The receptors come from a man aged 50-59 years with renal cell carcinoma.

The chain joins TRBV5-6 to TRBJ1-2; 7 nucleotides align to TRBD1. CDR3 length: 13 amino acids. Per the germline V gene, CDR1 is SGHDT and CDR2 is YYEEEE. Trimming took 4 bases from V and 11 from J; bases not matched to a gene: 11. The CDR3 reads CASSAGQLGGYTF. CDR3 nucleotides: TGTGCCAGCAGCGCGGGACAGCTCGGTGGTTACACCTTC.

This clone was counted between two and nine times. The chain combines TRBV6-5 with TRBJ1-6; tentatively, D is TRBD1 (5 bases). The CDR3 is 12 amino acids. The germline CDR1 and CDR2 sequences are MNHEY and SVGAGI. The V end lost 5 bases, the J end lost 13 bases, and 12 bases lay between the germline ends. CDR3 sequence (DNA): TGTGCCAGCAGTGGACCCAGGGCCCCCCTCCACTTT. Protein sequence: CASSGPRAPLHF.

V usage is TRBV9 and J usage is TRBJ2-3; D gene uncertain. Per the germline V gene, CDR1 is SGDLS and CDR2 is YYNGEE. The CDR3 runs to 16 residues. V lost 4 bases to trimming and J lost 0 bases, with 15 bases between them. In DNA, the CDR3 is TGTGCCAGCAGCTCACGGGCCTGGGGTAGCACAGATACGCAGTATTTT. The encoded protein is CASSSRAWGSTDTQYF.

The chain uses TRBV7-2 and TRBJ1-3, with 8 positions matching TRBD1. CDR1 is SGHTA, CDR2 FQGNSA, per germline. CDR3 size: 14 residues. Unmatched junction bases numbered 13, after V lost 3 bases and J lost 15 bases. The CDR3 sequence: CASSFYGTGGLAYF. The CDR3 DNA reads TGTGCCAGCAGCTTTTACGGGACAGGAGGCCTGGCATATTTT. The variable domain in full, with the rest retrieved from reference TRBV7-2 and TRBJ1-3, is GAGVSQSPSNKVTEKGKDVELRCDPISGHTALYWYRQSLGQGLEFLIYFQGNSAPDKSGLPSDRFSAERTGGSVSTLTIQRTQQEDSAVYLCASSFYGTGGLAYFGEGSWLTVV.

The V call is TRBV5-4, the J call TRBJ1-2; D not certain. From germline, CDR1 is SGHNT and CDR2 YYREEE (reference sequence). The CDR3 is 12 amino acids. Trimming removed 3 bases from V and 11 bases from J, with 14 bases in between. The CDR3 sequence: CASSYLEDYYTF. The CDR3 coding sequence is TGTGCCAGCAGCTACTTAGAGGATTATTACACCTTC.

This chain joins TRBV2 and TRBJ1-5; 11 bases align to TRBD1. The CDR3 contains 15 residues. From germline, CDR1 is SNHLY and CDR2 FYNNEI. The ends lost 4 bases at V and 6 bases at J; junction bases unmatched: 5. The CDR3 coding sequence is TGTGCCAGCAGTGGGACAGGGGGCGTTATTCAGCCCCAGCATTTT. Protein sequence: CASSGTGGVIQPQHF.

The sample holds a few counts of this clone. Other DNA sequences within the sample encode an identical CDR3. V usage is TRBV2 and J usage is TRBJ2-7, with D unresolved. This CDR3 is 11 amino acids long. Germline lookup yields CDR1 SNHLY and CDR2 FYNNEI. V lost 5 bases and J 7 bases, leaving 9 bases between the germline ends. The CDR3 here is CASSPGYEQYF. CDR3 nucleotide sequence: TGTGCCAGCAGTCCAGGCTATGAGCAGTACTTC.

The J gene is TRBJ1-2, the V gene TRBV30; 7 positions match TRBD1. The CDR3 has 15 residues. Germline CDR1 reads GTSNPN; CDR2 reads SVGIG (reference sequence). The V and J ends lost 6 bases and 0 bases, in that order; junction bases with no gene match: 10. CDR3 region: CACSSRGYSNYGYTF. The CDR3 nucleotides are TGTGCCTGTTCCTCCAGGGGGTATTCTAACTATGGCTACACCTTC.

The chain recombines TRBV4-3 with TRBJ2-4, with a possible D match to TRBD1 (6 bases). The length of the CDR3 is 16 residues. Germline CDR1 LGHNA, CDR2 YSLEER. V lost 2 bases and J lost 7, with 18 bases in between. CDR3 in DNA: TGCGCCAGCAGCCAACTCCTTGTTGGCAGGGGCAACATTCAGTACTTC. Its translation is CASSQLLVGRGNIQYF.

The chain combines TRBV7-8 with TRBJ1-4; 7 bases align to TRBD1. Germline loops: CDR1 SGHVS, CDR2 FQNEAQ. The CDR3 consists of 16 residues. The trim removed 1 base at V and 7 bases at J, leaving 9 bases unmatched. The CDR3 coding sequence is TGTGCCAGCAGCTTAGTTGTGACAGGGTCAAGTGAAAAACTGTTTTTT. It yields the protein CASSLVVTGSSEKLFF.

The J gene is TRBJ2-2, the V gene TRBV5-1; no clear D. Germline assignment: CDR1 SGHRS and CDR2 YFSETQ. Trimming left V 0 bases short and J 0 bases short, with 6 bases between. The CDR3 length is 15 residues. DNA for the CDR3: TGCGCCAGCAGCTTGGGGATCGCGAACACCGGGGAGCTGTTTTTT. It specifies CASSLGIANTGELFF. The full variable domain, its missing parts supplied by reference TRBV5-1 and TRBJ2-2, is KAGVTQTPRYLIKTRGQQVTLSCSPISGHRSVSWYQQTPGQGLQFLFEYFSETQRNKGNFPGRFSGRQFSNSRSEMNVSTLELGDSALYLCASSLGIANTGELFFGEGSRLTVL.

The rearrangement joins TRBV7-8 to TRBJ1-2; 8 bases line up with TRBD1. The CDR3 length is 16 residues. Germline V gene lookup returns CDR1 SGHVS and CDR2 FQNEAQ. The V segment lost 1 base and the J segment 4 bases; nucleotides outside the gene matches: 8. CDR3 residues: CASSLVTGGSLYGYTF. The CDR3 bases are TGTGCCAGCAGCTTAGTCACAGGGGGGTCCCTCTATGGCTACACCTTC.

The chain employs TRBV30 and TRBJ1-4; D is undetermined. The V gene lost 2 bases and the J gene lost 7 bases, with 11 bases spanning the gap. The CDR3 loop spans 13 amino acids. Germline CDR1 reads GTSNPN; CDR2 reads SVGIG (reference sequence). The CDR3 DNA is TGTGCCTGGAGTATTTACAGCCGTGAAAAACTGTTTTTT. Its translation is CAWSIYSREKLFF. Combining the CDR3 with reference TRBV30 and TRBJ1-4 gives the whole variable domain SQTIHQWPATLVQPVGSPLSLECTVEGTSNPNLYWYRQAAGRGLQLLFYSVGIGQISSEVPQNLSASRPQDRQFILSSKKLLLSDSGFYLCAWSIYSREKLFFGSGTQLSVL.

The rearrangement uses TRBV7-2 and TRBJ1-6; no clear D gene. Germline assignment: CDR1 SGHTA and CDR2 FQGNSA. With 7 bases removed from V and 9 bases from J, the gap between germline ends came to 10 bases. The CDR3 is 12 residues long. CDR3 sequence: CASTSPGSPLHF. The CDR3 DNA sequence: TGTGCCAGCACTTCACCGGGTTCACCCCTCCACTTT.

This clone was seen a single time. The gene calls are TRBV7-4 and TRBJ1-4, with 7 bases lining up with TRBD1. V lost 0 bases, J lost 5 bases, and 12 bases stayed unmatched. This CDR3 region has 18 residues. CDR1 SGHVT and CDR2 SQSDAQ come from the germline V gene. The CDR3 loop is CASSLAGRSQGENEKLFF. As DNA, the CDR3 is TGTGCCAGCAGCTTAGCAGGTCGGAGTCAGGGGGAAAATGAAAAACTGTTTTTT.

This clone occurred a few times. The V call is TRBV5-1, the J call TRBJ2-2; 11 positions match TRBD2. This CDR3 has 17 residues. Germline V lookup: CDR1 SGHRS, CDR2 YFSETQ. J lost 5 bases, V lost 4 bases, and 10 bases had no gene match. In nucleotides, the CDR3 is TGCGCCAGCAGCCCTGTAGCGGGAGGGCCTATAACCGGGGAGCTGTTTTTT. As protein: CASSPVAGGPITGELFF.

CDR3 bases: TGTGCCAGCAGCCCAAGGACTAGCGGGGGGGCTTACACCGGGGAGCTGTTTTTT. It translates to CASSPRTSGGAYTGELFF. This chain joins TRBV7-8 and TRBJ2-2, with 15 bases identical to TRBD2. The germline CDR1 and CDR2 sequences are SGHVS and FQNEAQ. This CDR3 has 18 amino acids. The V and J ends lost 5 bases and 3 bases, in that order; junction bases with no gene match: 7.

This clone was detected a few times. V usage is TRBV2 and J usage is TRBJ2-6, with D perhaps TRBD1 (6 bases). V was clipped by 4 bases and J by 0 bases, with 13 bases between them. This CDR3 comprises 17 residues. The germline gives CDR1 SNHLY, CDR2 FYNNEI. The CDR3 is CASSGLQGSSGANVLTF. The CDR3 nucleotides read TGTGCCAGCAGTGGTCTACAGGGTTCCTCTGGGGCCAACGTCCTGACTTTC.

Here the CDR3 DNA reads TGTGCCAGCAGCCTGGACAGTGCCTACAATGAGCAGTTCTTC. Protein product: CASSLDSAYNEQFF. The rearrangement links TRBV13 to TRBJ2-1; a possible D gene is TRBD1 (6 bases). This CDR3 is built from 14 residues. Germline-derived CDR1 and CDR2 are PRHDT and FYEKMQ (reference sequence). V gave up 5 bases and J gave up 2 bases, with 10 bases separating them.

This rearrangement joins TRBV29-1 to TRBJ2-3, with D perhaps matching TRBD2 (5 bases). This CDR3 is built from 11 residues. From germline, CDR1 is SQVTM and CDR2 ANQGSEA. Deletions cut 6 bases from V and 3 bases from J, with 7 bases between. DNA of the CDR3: TGCAGCGTGGAGGATACAGATACGCAGTATTTT. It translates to CSVEDTDTQYF.

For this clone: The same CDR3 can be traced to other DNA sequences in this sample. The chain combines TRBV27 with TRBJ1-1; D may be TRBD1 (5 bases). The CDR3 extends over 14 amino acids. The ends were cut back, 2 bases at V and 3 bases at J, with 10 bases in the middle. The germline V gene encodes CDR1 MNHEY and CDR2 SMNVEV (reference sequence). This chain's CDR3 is CASSLVVGDTEAFF. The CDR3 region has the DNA TGTGCCAGCAGTTTAGTTGTGGGGGACACTGAAGCTTTCTTT.

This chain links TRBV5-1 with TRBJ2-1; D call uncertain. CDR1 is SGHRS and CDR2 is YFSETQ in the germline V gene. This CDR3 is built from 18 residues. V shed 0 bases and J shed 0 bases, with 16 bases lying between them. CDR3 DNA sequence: TGCGCCAGCAGCTTGGGGATCGACACCATGCACTCCTACAATGAGCAGTTCTTC. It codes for CASSLGIDTMHSYNEQFF. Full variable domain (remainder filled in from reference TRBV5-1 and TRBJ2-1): KAGVTQTPRYLIKTRGQQVTLSCSPISGHRSVSWYQQTPGQGLQFLFEYFSETQRNKGNFPGRFSGRQFSNSRSEMNVSTLELGDSALYLCASSLGIDTMHSYNEQFFGPGTRLTVL.

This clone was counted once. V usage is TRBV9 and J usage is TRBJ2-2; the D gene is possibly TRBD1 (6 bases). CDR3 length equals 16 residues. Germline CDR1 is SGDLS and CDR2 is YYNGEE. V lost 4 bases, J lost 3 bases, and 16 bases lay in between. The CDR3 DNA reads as TGTGCCAGCAGCTCCGATGTAAGGGGGTACACCGGGGAGCTGTTTTTT. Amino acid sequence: CASSSDVRGYTGELFF.

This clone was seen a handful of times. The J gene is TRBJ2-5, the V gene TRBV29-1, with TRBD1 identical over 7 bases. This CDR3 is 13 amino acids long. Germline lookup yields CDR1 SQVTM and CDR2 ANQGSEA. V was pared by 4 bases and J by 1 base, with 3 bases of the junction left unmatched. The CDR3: CSVVRGSQETQYF. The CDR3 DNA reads TGCAGCGTTGTCAGGGGGAGCCAAGAGACCCAGTACTTC. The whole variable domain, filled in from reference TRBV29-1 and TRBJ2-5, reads SAVISQKPSRDICQRGTSLTIQCQVDSQVTMMFWYRQQPGQSLTLIATANQGSEATYESGFVIDKFPISRPNLTFSTLTVSNMSPEDSSIYLCSVVRGSQETQYFGPGTRLLVL.

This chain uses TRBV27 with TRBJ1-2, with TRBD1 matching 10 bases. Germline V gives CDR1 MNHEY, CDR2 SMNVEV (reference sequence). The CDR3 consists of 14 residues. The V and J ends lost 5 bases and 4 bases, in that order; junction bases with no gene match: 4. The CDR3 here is CASSPGQGLYGYTF. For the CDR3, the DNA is TGTGCCAGCAGTCCGGGACAGGGGCTCTATGGCTACACCTTC.

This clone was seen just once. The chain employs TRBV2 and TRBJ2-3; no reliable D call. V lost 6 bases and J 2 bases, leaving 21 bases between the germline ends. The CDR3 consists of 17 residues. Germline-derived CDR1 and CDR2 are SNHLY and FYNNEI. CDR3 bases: TGTGCCAGCAGACAAGGGCAGACCTCCCGGGCCACAGATACGCAGTATTTT. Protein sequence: CASRQGQTSRATDTQYF.

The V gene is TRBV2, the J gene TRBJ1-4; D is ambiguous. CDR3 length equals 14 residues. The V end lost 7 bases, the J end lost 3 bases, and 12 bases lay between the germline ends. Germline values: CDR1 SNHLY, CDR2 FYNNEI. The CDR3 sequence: CASKINAANEKLFF. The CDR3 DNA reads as TGTGCCAGCAAAATCAACGCGGCTAATGAAAAACTGTTTTTT.

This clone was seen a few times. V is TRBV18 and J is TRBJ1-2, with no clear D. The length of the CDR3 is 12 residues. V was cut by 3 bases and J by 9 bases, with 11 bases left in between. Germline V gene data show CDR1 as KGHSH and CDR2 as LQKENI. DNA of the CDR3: TGTGCCAGCTCACCGTCAACAATGAGCTACACCTTC. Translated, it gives CASSPSTMSYTF.

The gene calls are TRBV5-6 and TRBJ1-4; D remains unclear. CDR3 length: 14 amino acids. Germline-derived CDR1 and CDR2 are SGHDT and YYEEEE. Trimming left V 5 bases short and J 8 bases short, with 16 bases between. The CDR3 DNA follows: TGTGCCAGCAGTCGTAGGGATTACGGAGAAAAACTGTTTTTT. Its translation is CASSRRDYGEKLFF.